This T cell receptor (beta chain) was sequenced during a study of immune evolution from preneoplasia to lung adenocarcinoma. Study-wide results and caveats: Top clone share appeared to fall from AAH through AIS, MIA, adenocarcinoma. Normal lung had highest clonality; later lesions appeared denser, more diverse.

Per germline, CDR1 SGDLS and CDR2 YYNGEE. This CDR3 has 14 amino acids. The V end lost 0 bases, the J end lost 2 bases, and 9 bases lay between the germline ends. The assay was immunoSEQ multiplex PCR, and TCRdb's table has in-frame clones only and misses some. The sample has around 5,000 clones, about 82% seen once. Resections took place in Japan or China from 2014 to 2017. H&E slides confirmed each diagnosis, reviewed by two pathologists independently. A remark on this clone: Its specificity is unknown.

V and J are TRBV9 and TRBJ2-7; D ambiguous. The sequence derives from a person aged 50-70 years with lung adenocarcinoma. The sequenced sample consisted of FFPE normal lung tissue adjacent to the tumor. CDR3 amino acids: CASSVEMDAYEQYF. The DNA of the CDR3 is TGTGCCAGCAGCGTAGAAATGGACGCCTACGAGCAGTACTTC.